Following are 8 T cell receptor beta chains from one sample sequenced in a study of blood T cells in healthy people across ages. Together with a sample-barcoded 5' primer, a J-beta primer mix was included in a second PCR lasting roughly 6 to 12 cycles. TCRdb recomputed calls from the 5' RACE reads with MiXCR, one row per CDR3 protein. This table holds 1.2 million to 1.5 million distinct CDR3 sequences, roughly 64% found once. What was sequenced was blood. The receptors come from a man younger than 30 in good health.

The rearrangement joins TRBV27 to TRBJ2-1; D tentatively fits TRBD1 or TRBD2 (6 bases each). This CDR3 has 14 amino acids. V lost 7 bases, J lost 6 bases, and 16 bases lay in between. Germline CDR1 is MNHEY and CDR2 is SMNVEV (reference sequence). CDR3 sequence reads: CASIPTGGLNEQFF. The DNA for the CDR3 is TGTGCCAGCATCCCAACTGGGGGGCTCAATGAGCAGTTCTTC.

V and J are TRBV7-9 and TRBJ2-3; D call uncertain. Germline V gene data show CDR1 as SEHNR and CDR2 as FQNEAQ (reference sequence). V lost 3 bases to trimming and J lost 2 bases, with 9 bases between them. The CDR3 length is 14 residues. Here the CDR3 DNA reads TGTGCCAGCAGCTTCTTGATTAACACAGATACGCAGTATTTT. Amino acids: CASSFLINTDTQYF.

V and J are TRBV2 and TRBJ2-1, with D unresolved. CDR1 and CDR2 from the germline V gene are SNHLY and FYNNEI. The CDR3 is 15 amino acids. V was shortened by 4 bases and J by 0 bases, with 10 bases between the two germline ends. In DNA, the CDR3 is TGTGCCAGCAGTGCTAGGACGAACTCCTACAATGAGCAGTTCTTC. Protein: CASSARTNSYNEQFF.

V gene TRBV6-1 combines with J gene TRBJ1-5; D unclear. In germline, CDR1 is MNHNS, CDR2 SASEGT. This CDR3 is built from 17 residues. The V end lost 1 base, the J end lost 5 bases, and 18 bases lay between the germline ends. DNA for the CDR3: TGTGCCAGCAGTGAAGGCAATGGCCCCATCTGGCATCAGCCCCAGCATTTT. Its translation is CASSEGNGPIWHQPQHF.

The chain recombines TRBV6-2 or TRBV6-3 with TRBJ2-5, with 10 bases fitting TRBD1. The end of the DNA aligns better with TRBJ2-7, so the J call may be wrong. The CDR3 sequence is 17 residues long. Germline CDR1 reads MNHEY; CDR2 reads SVGEGT. CDR3: CASTWDRGLSVSYEQYF. DNA for the CDR3: TGTGCCAGCACCTGGGACAGGGGACTCTCCGTCTCCTACGAGCAGTACTTC.

This clonotype showed up just a few times. This chain uses TRBV20-1 with TRBJ2-7; D possibly uses TRBD1 or TRBD2 (5 bases each). V lost 5 bases to trimming and J lost 5 bases, with 19 bases between them. The CDR3 contains 14 residues. The germline V gene encodes CDR1 DFQATT and CDR2 SNEGSKA (reference sequence). The CDR3 sequence is CSAGGPVSVDEQYF. CDR3 in DNA: TGCAGTGCTGGGGGACCCGTGAGCGTGGACGAGCAGTACTTC.

The chain links TRBV4-2 to TRBJ2-1; D remains unclear. The end of the DNA aligns better with TRBJ2-7, so the J call may be wrong. The CDR3 totals 13 residues. Per the germline V gene, CDR1 is LGHNA and CDR2 is YNFKEQ. CDR3 in DNA: TGTGCCAGCAGCCAGCTCACCTACAATGAGCAGTACTTC. Residues: CASSQLTYNEQYF.

This clonotype was seen more than once but under ten times. This chain links TRBV6-5 with TRBJ2-3, with 11 bases that match TRBD2. The V gene end was trimmed by 0 bases and the J gene end by 6 bases; junction bases not matched to a gene: 8. Germline V gives CDR1 MNHEY, CDR2 SVGAGI. The CDR3 runs to 17 residues. The CDR3 sequence is CASSYSYSGGASDTQYF. CDR3 nucleotide sequence: TGTGCCAGCAGTTACTCCTATAGCGGGGGGGCCTCGGATACGCAGTATTTT.